A single sample is the source of the 32 T cell receptor beta chains below, sequenced in a study of blood T cell repertoires in COVID-19 (TCRdb year 2020). The library was produced with the immunoSEQ multiplex PCR assay. TCRdb's version of the immuneACCESS table is confined to in-frame rearrangements and falls short of the full clone set. An unresolved V gene accounts for under half of the shortfall where checked; the remainder is of unknown origin. In all, the sample holds under 400,000 clones, and about nine tenths of those were seen once. 1% of the sample belongs to the ten largest clones. Input material: PBMCs or T cells enriched from blood (not recorded which). These receptors came from a woman in her thirties who had been exposed to COVID-19.

This chain uses TRBV18 with TRBJ2-7; 9 bases agree with TRBD1. Germline V gene lookup returns CDR1 KGHSH and CDR2 LQKENI. V gave up 3 bases and J gave up 5 bases; unmatched junction bases: 11. There are 16 residues in the CDR3. CDR3 nucleotide sequence: TGTGCCAGCTCACCGCGATTTGGGACAGGGAACGACGAGCAGTACTTC. Its translation is CASSPRFGTGNDEQYF.

This clone was detected only once. This rearrangement joins TRBV28 to TRBJ2-5; D may be TRBD1 (5 bases). The CDR3 totals 12 residues. From germline, CDR1 is MDHEN and CDR2 SYDVKM. Deletions cut 10 bases from V and 5 bases from J, with 14 bases between. The CDR3 is CATSQGLETQYF. CDR3 sequence (DNA): TGTGCCACCTCTCAGGGTCTGGAGACCCAGTACTTC. Combining the CDR3 with reference TRBV28 and TRBJ2-5 gives the whole variable domain DVKVTQSSRYLVKRTGEKVFLECVQDMDHENMFWYRQDPGLGLRLIYFSYDVKMKEKGDIPEGYSVSREKKERFSLILESASTNQTSMYLCATSQGLETQYFGPGTRLLVL.

The chain carries TRBV28 and TRBJ1-1; 7 bases line up with TRBD1. This CDR3 has 14 amino acids. Germline CDR1 and CDR2: MDHEN and SYDVKM. The junction had 8 bases not matched to a gene; V was cut back by 7 bases and J by 3 bases. The chain's CDR3 is CASKAGTDYTEAFF. In DNA form, the CDR3 reads TGTGCCAGCAAGGCAGGGACAGACTACACTGAAGCTTTCTTT. The complete variable domain, with remaining parts taken from reference TRBV28 and TRBJ1-1, reads DVKVTQSSRYLVKRTGEKVFLECVQDMDHENMFWYRQDPGLGLRLIYFSYDVKMKEKGDIPEGYSVSREKKERFSLILESASTNQTSMYLCASKAGTDYTEAFFGQGTRLTVV.

Of note for this clone: This same CDR3 is encoded by further DNA sequences in the sample. The rearrangement links TRBV28 to TRBJ2-7, with 9 nucleotides matching TRBD1. After removal of 5 bases from V and 1 base from J, the junction contained 6 bases not matched to a gene. The CDR3 has 15 amino acids. The germline CDR1 and CDR2 sequences are MDHEN and SYDVKM. The DNA for the CDR3 is TGTGCCAGCAGTCCCCCTGGGACAGGGTCCTACGAGCAGTACTTC. It yields the protein CASSPPGTGSYEQYF.

CDR3: CATSDRTSGRATYNEQFF. DNA of the CDR3: TGTGCCACCAGTGATCGGACTAGCGGGAGGGCCACCTACAATGAGCAGTTCTTC. J is TRBJ2-1 and V is TRBV24-1, with TRBD2 identical over 15 bases. Germline lookup yields CDR1 KGHDR and CDR2 SFDVKD. CDR3 length: 18 residues. V was pared by 3 bases and J by 2 bases, with 4 bases of the junction left unmatched.

The rearrangement joins TRBV5-1 to TRBJ2-3, with TRBD1 as a possible D gene (5 bases). The CDR3 is 15 amino acids. The germline V gene has CDR1 SGHRS and CDR2 YFSETQ. Trimming removed 5 bases from V and 1 base from J, with 14 bases in between. The CDR3 loop reads CASRDAEGGTDTQYF. The CDR3 nucleotides read TGCGCCAGCAGGGATGCGGAAGGGGGCACAGATACGCAGTATTTT.

The rearrangement joins TRBV28 to TRBJ2-7; 9 bases are a match to TRBD1. The germline gives CDR1 MDHEN, CDR2 SYDVKM. The CDR3 is made up of 20 amino acids. Trimming cost V 2 bases and J 3 bases; bases outside gene matches: 20. The chain's CDR3 is CASSLVKGQGGARNYYEQYF. CDR3 sequence (DNA): TGTGCCAGCAGTTTAGTTAAGGGACAGGGAGGAGCGAGGAACTACTACGAGCAGTACTTC.

The chain joins TRBV2 to TRBJ2-5, with a tentative D call TRBD1 (6 bases). The CDR3 runs 17 residues. Germline V gene data show CDR1 as SNHLY and CDR2 as FYNNEI. Trimming took off 8 bases at V and 1 base at J, with 23 bases between the two ends. This chain's CDR3 is CASVPGIGQKGQETQYF. Here the CDR3 DNA reads TGTGCCAGCGTCCCGGGGATTGGACAGAAGGGCCAAGAGACCCAGTACTTC.

This clone was detected ten times or more. The chain recombines TRBV10-2 with TRBJ2-1; possibly TRBD1 for D (6 bases). Trimming left V 6 bases short and J 9 bases short, with 15 bases between. The CDR3 runs 13 residues. CDR1 is WSHSY, CDR2 SAAADI, per germline. The CDR3 loop is CASRLNRESEQFF. DNA of the CDR3: TGCGCCAGCAGATTAAACAGGGAAAGTGAGCAGTTCTTC.

This clone was recorded once. The rearrangement links TRBV4-1 to TRBJ1-2; TRBD1 is a possible D gene (6 bases). The CDR3 totals 13 residues. CDR1 is MGHRA and CDR2 is YSYEKL in the germline V gene. V dropped 4 bases and J dropped 3 bases, with 9 bases sitting between them. The CDR3 protein is CASSRDIHYGYTF. The DNA of the CDR3 is TGCGCCAGCAGCCGGGACATCCACTATGGCTACACCTTC.

This chain uses TRBV3-1 (or the pseudogene TRBV3-2) with TRBJ2-3; 11 positions match TRBD2. With 6 bases clipped from V and 0 bases from J, the junction kept 11 bases outside the gene matches. The germline gives CDR1 LGHDT, CDR2 YNNKEL (reference sequence). The CDR3 is 18 amino acids. In DNA, the CDR3 is TGTGCCAGCAGTTCATATGGGACTAGCGGAACTAGCACAGATACGCAGTATTTT. Translating gives CASSSYGTSGTSTDTQYF.

In its sample, this clone was seen a few times. This CDR3 reads CSAMDSEQYF. The DNA of the CDR3 is TGCAGTGCTATGGACAGCGAGCAGTACTTC. The J gene is TRBJ2-7, the V gene TRBV20-1, with D perhaps matching TRBD1 (6 bases). The CDR3 is 10 residues long. From germline, CDR1 is DFQATT and CDR2 SNEGSKA (reference sequence). Trimming took off 4 bases at V and 6 bases at J, with 7 bases between the two ends.

This sequence joins TRBV21-1 and TRBJ2-3; the table's D call of TRBD2 was not tested on the DNA. TRBV21-1 is given as a pseudogene. CDR3 length: 19 residues. The CDR3 loop is CASSKDGLAGGPGTDTQYF. The CDR3 nucleotides are TGTGCCAGCAGCAAAGACGGACTAGCGGGAGGGCCGGGCACAGATACGCAGTATTTT.

The V call is TRBV19, the J call TRBJ2-7; 9 nucleotides match TRBD1. CDR1 LNHDA and CDR2 SQIVND come from the germline V gene (reference sequence). The length of the CDR3 is 14 residues. The trim removed 10 bases at V and 4 bases at J, leaving 11 bases unmatched. The CDR3 protein is CATRHGQGSYEQYF. For the CDR3, the DNA is TGTGCCACCCGCCATGGACAGGGGAGTTACGAGCAGTACTTC.

This chain connects TRBV3-1 (or the pseudogene TRBV3-2) to TRBJ2-7; the match to TRBD1 covers 9 bases. V shed 6 bases, J shed 2 bases, and the junction held 5 bases outside the gene matches. In germline, CDR1 is LGHDT, CDR2 YNNKEL (reference sequence). The length of the CDR3 is 14 residues. The DNA for the CDR3 is TGTGCCAGCAGTACAGGGGGCCCAGCCTACGAGCAGTACTTC. It translates to CASSTGGPAYEQYF.

The chain is built from TRBV28 and TRBJ1-6, with D maybe TRBD1 (6 bases). Germline V gives CDR1 MDHEN, CDR2 SYDVKM. The V end lost 2 bases, the J end lost 0 bases, and 17 bases lay between the germline ends. This CDR3 is 19 amino acids long. CDR3 sequence reads: CASSLNWGEGGSYNSPLHF. As DNA, the CDR3 is TGTGCCAGCAGTTTAAATTGGGGAGAAGGGGGCTCCTATAATTCACCCCTCCACTTT.

V is TRBV9 and J is TRBJ1-2, with 8 bases matching TRBD1. V gave up 0 bases and J gave up 4 bases; unmatched junction bases: 5. The CDR3 covers 15 residues. CDR1 is SGDLS, CDR2 YYNGEE, per germline. CDR3 DNA sequence: TGTGCCAGCAGCGTAGTGGCAGGGGGCCTCTATGGCTACACCTTC. As protein: CASSVVAGGLYGYTF.

The V call is TRBV27, the J call TRBJ2-5, with 8 bases fitting TRBD2. Germline CDR1 is MNHEY and CDR2 is SMNVEV (reference sequence). Losses at the gene ends were 2 bases for V and 1 base for J; bases not matched to a gene: 3. The CDR3 length is 15 residues. CDR3 DNA sequence: TGTGCCAGCAGTTTAGGACGGGAGGGCCAAGAGACCCAGTACTTC. Translated, it gives CASSLGREGQETQYF.

The chain carries TRBV27 and TRBJ1-5; 8 positions agree with TRBD1. This CDR3 contains 16 residues. Germline CDR1 is MNHEY and CDR2 is SMNVEV (reference sequence). Trimming at V came to 4 bases and at J to 1 base, leaving 6 bases not matched to a gene. For the CDR3, the DNA is TGTGCCAGCAGTTCAATGACAGGGGTAAGCAATCAGCCCCAGCATTTT. Translated, it gives CASSSMTGVSNQPQHF.

This clone has just one count. The rearrangement uses TRBV18 and TRBJ1-2; 9 nucleotides line up with TRBD1. Losses at the gene ends were 3 bases for V and 4 bases for J; bases not matched to a gene: 3. The CDR3 sequence is 14 residues long. Looked up from germline, CDR1 is KGHSH and CDR2 is LQKENI. The CDR3 spells CASSPKTGGYGYTF. CDR3 coding DNA: TGTGCCAGCTCACCGAAGACAGGGGGCTATGGCTACACCTTC.

The V and J genes are TRBV24-1 and TRBJ1-6; possible D gene TRBD1, 6 bases. The germline V gene has CDR1 KGHDR and CDR2 SFDVKD. This CDR3 contains 14 residues. V was clipped by 6 bases and J by 7 bases, with 12 bases between them. Here the CDR3 DNA reads TGTGCCACCAGTCGGGGGGCGAAGAATTCACCCCTCCACTTT. Its translation is CATSRGAKNSPLHF.

V and J are TRBV5-5 and TRBJ1-2; the D is unclear. The CDR3 has 13 residues. Trimming shortened V by 0 bases and J by 4 bases, and 7 bases separated the two germline ends. Germline V gene lookup returns CDR1 SGHKS and CDR2 YYEKEE (reference sequence). CDR3 protein: CASSLGGGYGYTF. For the CDR3, the DNA is TGTGCCAGCAGCTTGGGGGGAGGCTATGGCTACACCTTC.

The chain has TRBV7-8 and TRBJ1-2, with D tentatively TRBD1 (6 bases). There are 17 residues in the CDR3. The V end lost 1 base, the J end lost 7 bases, and 22 bases lay between the germline ends. Germline loops: CDR1 SGHVS, CDR2 FQNEAQ. The CDR3 nucleotides read TGTGCCAGCAGCTTAGGCCCTGATACGGCGACAGGTCGTGGCTACACCTTC. This codes for CASSLGPDTATGRGYTF.

This chain joins TRBV18 and TRBJ1-5; D is ambiguous. Trimming shortened V by 0 bases and J by 2 bases, and 14 bases separated the two germline ends. CDR1 is KGHSH and CDR2 is LQKENI in the germline V gene. This CDR3 contains 17 residues. The DNA for the CDR3 is TGTGCCAGCTCACCACCGGGCGATTTTAGTGGCAATCAGCCCCAGCATTTT. Translation gives CASSPPGDFSGNQPQHF.

The rearrangement uses TRBV5-1 and TRBJ2-3; no clear D. This CDR3 has 13 amino acids. The germline V gene encodes CDR1 SGHRS and CDR2 YFSETQ. Deletions cut 3 bases from V and 7 bases from J, with 12 bases between. The CDR3: CASSSPTQHTQYF. The CDR3 region has the DNA TGCGCCAGCAGCTCTCCGACTCAGCATACGCAGTATTTT.

The gene calls are TRBV28 and TRBJ2-6; maybe TRBD1 (5 bases). Trimming stripped 7 bases from V and 2 bases from J, with 9 bases between. The CDR3 is 14 amino acids. The germline gives CDR1 MDHEN, CDR2 SYDVKM. The CDR3 reads CASTGNAGANVLTF. The CDR3 DNA sequence: TGTGCCAGCACAGGGAATGCTGGGGCCAACGTCCTGACTTTC.

The chain joins TRBV14 to TRBJ1-2, with 9 bases aligning to TRBD1. The length of the CDR3 is 16 residues. CDR1 is SGHDN and CDR2 is FVKESK in the germline V gene. V trimming: 1 base; J trimming: 4 bases; junction bases outside the gene matches: 7. In nucleotides, the CDR3 is TGTGCCAGCAGCCAAGGGCCCCAGGACAGGGGCTATGGCTACACCTTC. Amino acids: CASSQGPQDRGYGYTF.

The V call is TRBV6-1, the J call TRBJ2-1, with 10 nucleotides matching TRBD2. CDR1 is MNHNS and CDR2 is SASEGT in the germline V gene. There are 18 residues in the CDR3. With V trimmed by 6 bases and J by 10 bases, 21 bases remained unmatched. The CDR3 DNA follows: TGTGCCAGCAGCGAAATCAGCTCGTGGCTAGCGGGAGATTGGGAGCAGTTCTTC. Amino acids: CASSEISSWLAGDWEQFF.

This clone showed up just a few times. V gene TRBV11-2 combines with J gene TRBJ2-7, with 12 bases identical to TRBD2. V dropped 2 bases and J dropped 7; count of bases not matched to a gene: 6. The CDR3 is 15 residues long. Germline V gives CDR1 SGHAT, CDR2 FQNNGV. CDR3 DNA sequence: TGTGCCAGCAGCTTAATGACTAGCGGGAGTGGTGAGCAGTACTTC. It codes for CASSLMTSGSGEQYF.

J is TRBJ1-1 and V is TRBV18; possible D gene TRBD1, 5 bases. The V gene lost 4 bases and the J gene lost 10 bases, with 10 bases spanning the gap. The CDR3 spans 11 residues. CDR1 KGHSH and CDR2 LQKENI come from the germline V gene. The DNA for the CDR3 is TGTGCCAGCTCACAGACCCAGGGAGCTTTCTTT. Translated, it gives CASSQTQGAFF.

J is TRBJ2-3 and V is TRBV7-8, with D perhaps matching TRBD2 (5 bases). This CDR3 has 17 residues. Germline V gene lookup returns CDR1 SGHVS and CDR2 FQNEAQ. Trimming cost V 0 bases and J 6 bases, with 19 bases left between them. The CDR3 loop reads CASSLAVASNAGDTQYF. For the CDR3, the DNA is TGTGCCAGCAGCTTAGCGGTGGCTAGCAACGCCGGGGATACGCAGTATTTT.

The chain joins TRBV19 to TRBJ2-2; the match to TRBD2 covers 10 bases. Germline V gene data show CDR1 as LNHDA and CDR2 as SQIVND (reference sequence). The CDR3 length is 15 residues. The trim removed 5 bases at V and 3 bases at J, leaving 3 bases unmatched. CDR3 in amino acids: CASSPGLADTGELFF. The CDR3 DNA follows: TGTGCCAGTAGTCCCGGACTAGCGGACACCGGGGAGCTGTTTTTT.